This T cell receptor (beta chain) is drawn from a study of T-cell reconstitution after alpha-beta-depleted transplantation in children. This clonotype was seen only a few times. Antigen: not known. V was pared by 0 bases and J by 3 bases, with 14 bases between. The CDR3 covers 16 residues. The germline V gene encodes CDR1 SGHDN and CDR2 FVKESK. Unique molecular identifiers were used in preparing the TCRbeta library. From the PCR reads, TCRdb called clonotypes with MiXCR, one entry per CDR3 protein. There are 200,000 to 250,000 distinct CDR3 sequences in the sample; around 9.9% occur only once, and 28% lies in the top ten. Study-level points and caveats: The origin of high day-60 TCRbeta diversity in some patients lay in surviving recipient T cells and thymic progenitors. The study reportedly traced alpha-beta T cells about two months after transplant to several hundred expanded graft clones. Once a year had passed after transplant, T-cell counts and diversity came mostly from newly produced T cells.

The sample consisted of PBMCs, taken before TCRalphabeta/CD19-depleted stem cell transplant. This chain uses TRBV14 with TRBJ1-1, with D hard to call. This TCR was sampled from a child younger than two with acute myeloid leukemia, due to receive a stem cell transplant. The CDR3 loop is CASSQDRGQTYTEAFF. CDR3 nucleotide sequence: TGTGCCAGCAGCCAAGATCGTGGGCAGACCTACACTGAAGCTTTCTTT.